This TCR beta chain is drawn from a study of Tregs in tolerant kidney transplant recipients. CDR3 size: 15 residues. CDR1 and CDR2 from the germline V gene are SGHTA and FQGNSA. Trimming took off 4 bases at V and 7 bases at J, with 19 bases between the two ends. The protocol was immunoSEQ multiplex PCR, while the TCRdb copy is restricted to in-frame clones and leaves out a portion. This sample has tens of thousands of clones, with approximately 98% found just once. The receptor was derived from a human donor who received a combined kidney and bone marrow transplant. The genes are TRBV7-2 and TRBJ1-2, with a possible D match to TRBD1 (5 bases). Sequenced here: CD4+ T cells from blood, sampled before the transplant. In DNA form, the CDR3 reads TGTGCCAGCAGCTCGCCGGTCCAGGGTAGGGCTGGCTACACCTTC. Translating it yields CASSSPVQGRAGYTF.